This TCR beta chain emerged from a study of graft-versus-host responses after intestinal transplantation. For the study at large: Among the recipients, all got anti-thymocyte globulin induction and then tacrolimus and steroids for roughly three years.

V lost 4 bases, J lost 5 bases, and 8 bases stayed unmatched. The CDR3 totals 16 residues. Germline V CDR1 and CDR2: SGHTA, FQGTGA. Notes on this clone: Its specificity is unknown.

Method: immunoSEQ multiplex PCR; TCRdb's copy keeps in-frame clones and lacks some. Among 25,000 to 35,000 clones listed, approximately 93% were seen once. General study points: Some patients had graft-donor T cell macrochimerism, and their allografts showed high graft-versus-host to host-versus-graft clonal ratios. The highest levels of circulating GvH clones went along with early declines in HvG clones after transplant.

The specimen was PBMCs, collected 66 days after intestinal transplant. This clonotype originated in a human patient who received an intestinal transplant, so some T cells may come from the graft donor. The J gene is TRBJ2-7, the V gene TRBV7-3; 13 positions agree with TRBD2. In DNA, the CDR3 is TGTGCCAGCAGCTCTACTAGCGGGGGGGCCCCCAACGAGCAGTACTTC. Translated, it gives CASSSTSGGAPNEQYF.